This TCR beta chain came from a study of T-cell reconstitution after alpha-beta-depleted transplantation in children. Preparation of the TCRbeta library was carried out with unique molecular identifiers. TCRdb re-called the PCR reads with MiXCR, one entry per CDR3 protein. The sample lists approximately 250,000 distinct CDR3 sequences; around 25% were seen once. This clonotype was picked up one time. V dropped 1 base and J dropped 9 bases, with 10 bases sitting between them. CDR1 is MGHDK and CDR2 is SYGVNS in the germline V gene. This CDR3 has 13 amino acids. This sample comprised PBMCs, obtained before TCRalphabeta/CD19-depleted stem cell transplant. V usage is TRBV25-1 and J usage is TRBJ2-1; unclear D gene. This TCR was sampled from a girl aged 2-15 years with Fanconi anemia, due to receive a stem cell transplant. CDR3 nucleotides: TGTGCCAGCAGTGAATTGGCTGGGATTGAGCAGTTCTTC. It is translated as CASSELAGIEQFF. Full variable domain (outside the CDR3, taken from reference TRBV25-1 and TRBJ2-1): EADIYQTPRYLVIGTGKKITLECSQTMGHDKMYWYQQDPGMELHLIHYSYGVNSTEKGDLSSESTVSRIRTEHFPLTLESARPSHTSQYLCASSELAGIEQFFGPGTRLTVL.